The T cell receptor (beta chain) described here comes from a study of regulatory T cells in long-lasting Graves disease. Study-wide results and limits: More public clonotypes were shared by persistent patients (fewer than 3,000) than by new patients (about 1,000).

Investigators prepared the TCR beta libraries by applying iRepertoire HTBI primers and Arm-PCR of CDR3 regions. TCRdb redid the calling of the multiplex PCR reads with MiXCR, one entry per CDR3 protein. This table holds around 300,000 distinct CDR3 sequences, around a fifth found once. As to time point: persistent/refractory GD, antithyroid drugs over 5 years with positive TRAb. PBMC RNA was the source of the TCR library. This clonotype was picked up many times. Its antigen is currently unknown. The sequence was collected from a female donor with Graves disease. Sequenced here: peripheral blood mononuclear cells (PBMCs), sampled when the disease was refractory, from a patient treated with antithyroid drugs.

The CDR3 here is CASSAMVAGTYEQYF. The CDR3 DNA reads TGTGCCAGCAGCGCGATGGTAGCGGGGACCTACGAGCAGTACTTC. The genes are TRBV7-2 and TRBJ2-7, with TRBD2 identical over 8 bases. The germline gives CDR1 SGHTA, CDR2 FQGNSA. V was clipped by 5 bases and J by 2 bases; unmatched bases: 8. The length of the CDR3 is 15 residues.